This TCR beta chain was profiled in a study of blood T cell repertoires in COVID-19. As processed by the authors: Estimated nucleated cell counts came from reference gene primer amplification. Assay: immunoSEQ multiplex PCR; the TCRdb copy retains only in-frame clones and omits some. That table furnishes V, J and clone size, whereas the DNA furnished D and trimming. The data show about 260,000 clones, around 86% seen once. This CDR3 is built from 14 residues. Trimming cost V 0 bases and J 4 bases, with 9 bases left between them. Germline V gene data show CDR1 as SGHRS and CDR2 as YFSETQ. The sample taken for sequencing was peripheral blood. The rearrangement joins TRBV5-1 to TRBJ2-3; D remains ambiguous. The source is a man in his forties or fifties who had recovered from COVID-19. Here the CDR3 reads CASSLGSPADTQYF. The CDR3 DNA follows: TGCGCCAGCAGCTTGGGCAGTCCAGCAGATACGCAGTATTTT.